A selection of T cell receptor beta chains follows, all from one sample in a study of cytomegalovirus exposure and HLA in healthy donors. Measured with immunoSEQ multiplex PCR; TCRdb has only the in-frame clones, and not every one. Of about 87,000 clones detected, 74% appear once; the ten largest clones hold 20% to 25%. The sample was PBMCs. The receptor set was obtained from a man aged 25-45 years in good health and CMV-seropositive. Each CDR3 is given with its conserved first and last residue. The order of the fields is clone size, D gene, V gene, J gene, CDR3 DNA, CDR3 protein. The D gene is left open where the match is weak. Clone size, where shown, is once, few, many, or a class for clones that have expanded.

>.|TRBD2|TRBV7-9|TRBJ2-1
TGTGCCAGCAGCTTGGGGTCTAGCGGGAGTATTAATGAGCAGTTCTTC
CASSLGSSGSINEQFF
>once|.|TRBV9|TRBJ1-2
TGTGCCAGCAGCGTACAGGTTGGCTATGGCTACACCTTC
CASSVQVGYGYTF
>.|.|TRBV28|TRBJ2-7
TGTGCCAGCCGAACTTCCGGGACTCCCTACGAGCAGTACTTC
CASRTSGTPYEQYF
>.|.|TRBV2|TRBJ2-2
TGTGCCAGCTCCATCCAAGGGGTCACCGGGGAGCTGTTTTTT
CASSIQGVTGELFF
>few|.|TRBV6-6|TRBJ1-1
TGTGCCAGCAGTTCCGTCCAGGGAAGAGTCACTGAAGCTTTCTTT
CASSSVQGRVTEAFF
>.|TRBD1|TRBV2|TRBJ2-3
TGTGCCAGCGAAACGGACAGGGGAAAGGATACGCAGTATTTT
CASETDRGKDTQYF
>.|.|TRBV27|TRBJ1-2
TGTGCCACCACAGGTCAGGGCACCTATGGCTACACCTTC
CATTGQGTYGYTF
>.|TRBD1|TRBV6-6|TRBJ1-1
TGTGCCAGTTCGAACAGGGGCGAGAACACTGAAGCTTTCTTT
CASSNRGENTEAFF
>once|.|TRBV5-4|TRBJ1-3
TGTGCCAGCAGCTTGGGGGTCGGAGGGTTGTCTGGAAACACCATATATTTT
CASSLGVGGLSGNTIYF
>.|TRBD2|TRBV4-2|TRBJ2-7
TGTGCCAGCAGCCGCCGACTAGCGGGGGGGTACGAGCAGTACTTC
CASSRRLAGGYEQYF
>.|.|TRBV5-8|TRBJ1-1
TGTGCCAGCAGCTCCCGGGTCATGAACACTGAAGCTTTCTTT
CASSSRVMNTEAFF
>once|TRBD2|TRBV7-2|TRBJ2-7
TGTGCCAGCACGGAGCTAGCGGATCCGAGCTCCTACGAGCAGTACTTC
CASTELADPSSYEQYF